This TCR beta chain is from a study of OX40 agonist ivuxolimab in advanced cancers. Whole-study context: Patients assigned to dose escalation were diagnosed with hepatocellular carcinoma, melanoma, renal cell or head and neck cancer.

Germline V lookup: CDR1 LNHDA, CDR2 SQIVND (reference sequence). The CDR3 is made up of 15 amino acids. V shed 4 bases, J shed 1 base, and the junction held 5 bases outside the gene matches. Points on this clone: The target antigen is unknown.

Whole-study results and caveats: Expanded peripheral T cell antigen specificity was not determined. Average numbers of expanded clones were greater in CD8+ T cells than in CD4+.

Some clones are missing from TCRdb's copy, which holds only in-frame ones; the method was immunoSEQ multiplex PCR. The sample lists around 66,000 clones; roughly 84% were seen once. The clonotype was recovered from an adult with an advanced solid tumor such as melanoma, head and neck, liver or kidney cancer. The specimen was CD4+ or CD8+ T cells sorted from blood, collected in a trial of the OX40 agonist ivuxolimab. The rearrangement uses TRBV19 and TRBJ1-1; 8 positions agree with TRBD1. CDR3 sequence reads: CASSTRDRPNTEAFF. Written as DNA, the CDR3 is TGTGCCAGTAGTACCCGGGACAGGCCGAACACTGAAGCTTTCTTT. The entire variable domain, with the rest obtained from reference TRBV19 and TRBJ1-1, is as follows: DGGITQSPKYLFRKEGQNVTLSCEQNLNHDAMYWYRQDPGQGLRLIYYSQIVNDFQKGDIAEGYSVSREKKESFPLTVTSAQKNPTAFYLCASSTRDRPNTEAFFGQGTRLTVV.